These T cell receptor beta chains were read from a single sample in a study of T cells in Graves' hyperthyroidism and ophthalmopathy. A single record per CDR3 protein comes from TCRdb applying MiXCR to the multiplex PCR reads. The sample yields around 620,000 distinct CDR3 sequences, roughly 16% seen once. The specimen sequenced was blood. These receptors came from a woman aged 25-40 years with Graves' hyperthyroidism. The CDR3 runs from the conserved cysteine through the conserved F or W. D genes are given only for firm matches. A row's size may be missing; if present it is once, few, many or a size class.

d_call: NA; j_call: TRBJ1-3; clone_size: few; v_call: TRBV11-2; cdr3_nt: TGTGCCAGCAGCGACCGCCCCAGGCTATTCTCTGGAAACACCATATATTTT; cdr3_aa: CASSDRPRLFSGNTIYF
d_call: NA; j_call: TRBJ1-1; clone_size: many; v_call: TRBV28; cdr3_nt: TGTGCCAGCAGCCCCTCGACTACCCCGAACACTGAAGCTTTCTTT; cdr3_aa: CASSPSTTPNTEAFF
d_call: NA; j_call: TRBJ1-1; clone_size: many; v_call: TRBV14; cdr3_nt: TGTGCCAGCAGCCAGGATAATCTCAGGGCAGCTTTCTTT; cdr3_aa: CASSQDNLRAAFF
d_call: TRBD2; j_call: TRBJ2-7; clone_size: NA; v_call: TRBV20-1; cdr3_nt: TGCAGTATCAACCCCCAGACTAGCATTCCCTACGAGCAGTACTTC; cdr3_aa: CSINPQTSIPYEQYF
d_call: TRBD2; j_call: TRBJ2-7; clone_size: many; v_call: TRBV20-1; cdr3_nt: TGCAGTGCTAGAGATGGGGCTAGCGGGAGTTTTGAGCAGTACTTC; cdr3_aa: CSARDGASGSFEQYF
d_call: TRBD2; j_call: TRBJ2-7; clone_size: NA; v_call: TRBV7-8; cdr3_nt: TGTGCCAGCAGCTTAGGCGGGAGAACGGGCTCCTACGAGCAGTACTTC; cdr3_aa: CASSLGGRTGSYEQYF
d_call: NA; j_call: TRBJ2-3; clone_size: few; v_call: TRBV27; cdr3_nt: TGTGCCAGCAGTTATCAGGCCTCTAGCACAGATACGCAGTATTTT; cdr3_aa: CASSYQASSTDTQYF
d_call: TRBD1; j_call: TRBJ1-2; clone_size: NA; v_call: TRBV2; cdr3_nt: TGTGCCAGCAGGTCTAGGGGGCTCGCCTATGGCTACACCTTC; cdr3_aa: CASRSRGLAYGYTF
d_call: TRBD2; j_call: TRBJ2-5; clone_size: few; v_call: TRBV28; cdr3_nt: TGTGCCAGCACAAAGGGACTATTCGGGGAGACCCAGTACTTC; cdr3_aa: CASTKGLFGETQYF
d_call: NA; j_call: TRBJ2-1; clone_size: NA; v_call: TRBV18; cdr3_nt: TGTGCCAGCTCACCAGGGGGAGAACGTGAGCAGTTCTTC; cdr3_aa: CASSPGGEREQFF
d_call: NA; j_call: TRBJ2-5; clone_size: many; v_call: TRBV4-2; cdr3_nt: TGTGCCAGCAGCCCCGGTGCTAAAGCGACCCAGTACTTC; cdr3_aa: CASSPGAKATQYF
d_call: TRBD2; j_call: TRBJ2-1; clone_size: many; v_call: TRBV12-3/TRBV12-4; cdr3_nt: TGTGCCAGCAGTCTCCGGACTAGCGTATACAATGAGCAGTTCTTC; cdr3_aa: CASSLRTSVYNEQFF
d_call: NA; j_call: TRBJ1-5; clone_size: many; v_call: TRBV7-8; cdr3_nt: TGTGCCAGCAGCTTATCAGGGTACAATCAGCCCCAGCATTTT; cdr3_aa: CASSLSGYNQPQHF
d_call: NA; j_call: TRBJ2-7; clone_size: NA; v_call: TRBV30; cdr3_nt: TGTGCCGGTAAGGACCGTCACCTCGGCTACGAGCAGTACTTC; cdr3_aa: CAGKDRHLGYEQYF
d_call: TRBD1; j_call: TRBJ1-6; clone_size: NA; v_call: TRBV6-5; cdr3_nt: TGTGCCAGCAGTTACTCGGAGACAGGGGGCTTATCACCCCTCCACTTT; cdr3_aa: CASSYSETGGLSPLHF
d_call: NA; j_call: TRBJ2-7; clone_size: many; v_call: TRBV27; cdr3_nt: TGTGCCAGCAGTTTGGGGGCCCTTTACGAGCAGTACTTC; cdr3_aa: CASSLGALYEQYF
d_call: NA; j_call: TRBJ2-7; clone_size: NA; v_call: TRBV10-3; cdr3_nt: TGTGCCATCAGTGAGTCGCGCAGCCTAGACGAGCAGTACTTC; cdr3_aa: CAISESRSLDEQYF
d_call: TRBD2; j_call: TRBJ2-3; clone_size: NA; v_call: TRBV6-1; cdr3_nt: TGTGCCAGCAGTCCCCTAGCGGGAGGGTTTGATACGCAGTATTTT; cdr3_aa: CASSPLAGGFDTQYF
d_call: TRBD1; j_call: TRBJ2-5; clone_size: many; v_call: TRBV29-1; cdr3_nt: TGCAGCGTTGAGGACAGGGGAGCTGAGACCCAGTACTTC; cdr3_aa: CSVEDRGAETQYF